This passage covers 15 T cell receptor beta chains from one sample sequenced in a study of persistence of HIV-infected CD4 T cells (dated by TCRdb to about 2020). The immunoSEQ hsTCRB assay version 4 in survey mode was used to sequence TCRbeta repertoires from genomic DNA. TCRdb re-hosts the immuneACCESS table, in-frame sequences only. Its copies lack some clones; in the studies checked, an unresolved V gene accounts for under half of them, and the cause for the rest is not known. The sample table contains 36,000 or so clones; only one count was recorded for roughly 80% of them. The ten largest clones take up more than 0.9% of the sample. Reading the label with the study, this specimen's treatment or condition is: suppressive antiretroviral therapy. A pool of overlapping HIV-1 Gag 15-mer peptides was used at approximately 0.96 ug per peptide per mL for cell stimulation. Memory CD4+ T cells that did not respond, being CD40L-negative, CD69-negative and CD45RO-high, were sorted as memory populations depleted of antigen-responding cells.

Their antigen targets remain unknown. The sequencing here drew on cultured CD4+ T cells from PBMCs, taken from a patient who received antiretroviral therapy. The sample's cell subset or site label is to be understood as: CD40L-CD69- CD45RO-high memory CD4 T cells not responding to Gag peptides. The receptors come from an adult with HIV. The donor label of this sample is uncertain.

In its sample, this clone was seen once. This chain connects TRBV11-1 to TRBJ2-5; no firm D call. V was shortened by 5 bases and J by 5 bases, with 18 bases between the two germline ends. Germline CDR1 and CDR2: SGHAT and FQDESV (reference sequence). The CDR3 covers 15 residues. This CDR3 is CASSVNNGPRETQYF. CDR3 DNA: TGTGCCAGCAGCGTGAATAACGGCCCGAGGGAGACCCAGTACTTC.

This clone has only a few counts. The J gene is TRBJ2-2, the V gene TRBV7-6, with 9 bases that match TRBD1. Germline V gene lookup returns CDR1 SGHVS and CDR2 FNYEAQ. This CDR3 region has 15 residues. V lost 2 bases, J lost 6 bases, and 4 bases stayed unmatched. CDR3 coding DNA: TGTGCCAGCAGCTTATGGGGGACAGGGTCCGGGGAGCTGTTTTTT. It codes for CASSLWGTGSGELFF. Complete variable domain (other parts from reference TRBV7-6 and TRBJ2-2): GAGVSQSPRYKVTKRGQDVALRCDPISGHVSLYWYRQALGQGPEFLTYFNYEAQQDKSGLPNDRFSAERPEGSISTLTIQRTEQRDSAMYRCASSLWGTGSGELFFGEGSRLTVL.

This clone appeared once. The chain recombines TRBV5-6 with TRBJ2-2; D possibly corresponds to TRBD2 (5 bases). Germline CDR1 is SGHDT and CDR2 is YYEEEE. V was clipped by 3 bases and J by 6 bases, with 15 bases between them. This CDR3 is 15 amino acids long. The CDR3 reads CASSSEGPTPGELFF. The CDR3 coding sequence is TGTGCCAGCAGCTCCGAGGGCCCGACTCCCGGGGAGCTGTTTTTT.

The CDR3 bases are TGTGCCAGCAGCTCACAAGGGGGGCCAAGGAACACTGAAGCTTTCTTT. Its translation is CASSSQGGPRNTEAFF. V is TRBV7-3 and J is TRBJ1-1, with TRBD1 as a possible D gene (6 bases). With 4 bases removed from V and 1 base from J, the gap between germline ends came to 16 bases. The CDR3 has 16 amino acids. Germline lookup yields CDR1 SGHTA and CDR2 FQGTGA.

This chain links TRBV7-2 with TRBJ2-2; D is unresolved. The CDR3 totals 15 residues. The V and J ends lost 6 bases and 0 bases respectively, with 11 bases between them. The germline V gene has CDR1 SGHTA and CDR2 FQGNSA. The chain's CDR3 is CASSRRHPNTGELFF. The DNA for the CDR3 is TGTGCCAGCAGTCGGCGGCACCCGAACACCGGGGAGCTGTTTTTT.

The V call is TRBV6-5, the J call TRBJ1-2; 9 nucleotides line up with TRBD1. The CDR3 sequence is 14 residues long. V lost 6 bases and J lost 4; bases outside the gene matches: 6. In germline, CDR1 is MNHEY, CDR2 SVGAGI. CDR3 in DNA: TGTGCCAGCAGAGCAACAGGGGGCCGCTATGGCTACACCTTC. Protein sequence: CASRATGGRYGYTF.

The chain couples TRBV5-4 to TRBJ2-1, with a weak D call TRBD2 (6 bases). V lost 0 bases to trimming and J lost 8 bases, with 9 bases between them. Germline loops: CDR1 SGHNT, CDR2 YYREEE (reference sequence). CDR3 length equals 13 residues. CDR3 sequence (DNA): TGTGCCAGCAGCTTGGTTTGGGGGGATGAGCAGTTCTTC. Protein: CASSLVWGDEQFF.

The chain links TRBV7-8 to TRBJ1-2, with TRBD1 matching 7 bases. CDR1 and CDR2 (germline): SGHVS, FQNEAQ. V shed 5 bases and J 8 bases; nucleotides not matched to a gene: 14. The CDR3 sequence is 15 residues long. The CDR3 DNA follows: TGTGCCAGCAGCCTCACTACCGGGACAGATGGAGGCTACACCTTC. Translated, it gives CASSLTTGTDGGYTF. Supplemented by reference TRBV7-8 and TRBJ1-2, the full variable domain reads GAGVSQSPRYKVAKRGQDVALRCDPISGHVSLFWYQQALGQGPEFLTYFQNEAQLDKSGLPSDRFFAERPEGSVSTLKIQRTQQEDSAVYLCASSLTTGTDGGYTFGSGTRLTVV.

This chain uses TRBV30 with TRBJ2-6; D uncertain. Germline CDR1 is GTSNPN and CDR2 is SVGIG (reference sequence). V was cut by 3 bases and J by 2 bases, with 8 bases left in between. This CDR3 has 14 residues. In nucleotides, the CDR3 is TGTGCCTGGAGAGCTGGGGCTGGGGCCAACGTCCTGACTTTC. Encoded protein: CAWRAGAGANVLTF.

The J gene is TRBJ2-7, the V gene TRBV14, with 7 bases fitting TRBD1. This CDR3 has 14 amino acids. Per germline, CDR1 SGHDN and CDR2 FVKESK. This CDR3 reads CASSHGDSRYAQYV. CDR3 nucleotide sequence: TGTGCCAGCAGCCATGGGGACAGCCGCTACGCGCAGTACGTC.

J is TRBJ2-7 and V is TRBV30, with D maybe TRBD1 (5 bases). V lost 0 bases and J lost 0, with 9 bases in between. There are 14 residues in the CDR3. CDR1 and CDR2 from the germline V gene are GTSNPN and SVGIG (reference sequence). The CDR3 DNA follows: TGTGCCTGGAGTGTATCCAGGGCCTCCTACGAGCAGTACTTC. Translating gives CAWSVSRASYEQYF.

The rearrangement links TRBV18 to TRBJ2-5, with D perhaps matching TRBD1 (6 bases). V was shortened by 3 bases and J by 4 bases, with 15 bases between the two germline ends. The CDR3 sequence is 15 residues long. Germline V gene data show CDR1 as KGHSH and CDR2 as LQKENI. The CDR3 region has the DNA TGTGCCAGCTCACCCTCCCCACAGGGATTAGAGACCCAGTACTTC. Protein: CASSPSPQGLETQYF.

The chain uses TRBV30 and TRBJ1-6; 7 nucleotides line up with TRBD1. Trimming took 3 bases from V and 4 from J; bases not matched to a gene: 6. Looked up from germline, CDR1 is GTSNPN and CDR2 is SVGIG (reference sequence). This CDR3 has 15 amino acids. In DNA form, the CDR3 reads TGTGCCTGGAGCCCCGGGACAGCTTATAATTCACCCCTCCACTTT. Translation: CAWSPGTAYNSPLHF.

The V and J genes are TRBV5-1 and TRBJ2-5, with D possibly being TRBD1 (5 bases). V lost 0 bases and J 2 bases, leaving 14 bases between the germline ends. Germline CDR1 SGHRS, CDR2 YFSETQ. This CDR3 comprises 16 residues. CDR3 nucleotides: TGCGCCAGCAGCTTGGGTGGGGCGCCAAATCAAGAGACCCAGTACTTC. Translated: CASSLGGAPNQETQYF.

The rearrangement links TRBV6-1 to TRBJ2-1; D remains unclear. Trimming took 2 bases from V and 8 from J, leaving 10 bases between them. Germline V gives CDR1 MNHNS, CDR2 SASEGT. CDR3 length: 13 amino acids. CDR3 nucleotide sequence: TGTGCCAGCAGTGAATTTCCCTCGGATGAGCAGTTCTTC. Its protein product is CASSEFPSDEQFF.